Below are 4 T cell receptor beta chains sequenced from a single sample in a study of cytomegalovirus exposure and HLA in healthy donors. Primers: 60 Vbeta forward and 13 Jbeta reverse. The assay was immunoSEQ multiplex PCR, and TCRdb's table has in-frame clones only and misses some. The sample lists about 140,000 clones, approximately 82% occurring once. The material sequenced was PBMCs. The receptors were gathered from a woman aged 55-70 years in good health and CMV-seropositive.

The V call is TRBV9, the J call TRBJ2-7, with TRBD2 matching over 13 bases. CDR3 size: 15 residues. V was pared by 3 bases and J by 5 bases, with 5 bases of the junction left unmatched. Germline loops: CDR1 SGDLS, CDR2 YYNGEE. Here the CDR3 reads CASSAGLAGANEQYF. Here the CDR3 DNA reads TGTGCCAGCAGCGCCGGACTAGCGGGAGCTAACGAGCAGTACTTC.

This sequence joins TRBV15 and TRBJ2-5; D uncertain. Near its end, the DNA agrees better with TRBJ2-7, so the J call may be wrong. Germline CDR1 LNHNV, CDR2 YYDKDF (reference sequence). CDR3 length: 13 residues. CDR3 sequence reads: CATSRESVGEQYF. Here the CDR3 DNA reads TGTGCCACCAGCAGAGAGTCAGTGGGCGAGCAGTACTTC.

CDR3 DNA: TGTGCCAGTAGTGAGGGCAAGGGTTTCTACGAGCAGTACTTC. Protein sequence: CASSEGKGFYEQYF. V is TRBV19 and J is TRBJ2-7, with D possibly being TRBD2 (5 bases). In germline, CDR1 is LNHDA, CDR2 SQIVND (reference sequence). The V end lost 5 bases, the J end lost 3 bases, and 14 bases lay between the germline ends. The CDR3 loop spans 14 amino acids.

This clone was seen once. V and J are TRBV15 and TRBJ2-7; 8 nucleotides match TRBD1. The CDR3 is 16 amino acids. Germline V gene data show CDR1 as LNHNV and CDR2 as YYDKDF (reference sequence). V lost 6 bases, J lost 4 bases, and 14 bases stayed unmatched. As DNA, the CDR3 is TGTGCCACCAGTGACGGAAAACAGGGGGAAGCATACGAGCAGTACTTC. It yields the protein CATSDGKQGEAYEQYF.